This TCR beta chain stems from a study of blood T cell repertoires in COVID-19. Source study methods: It was from reference gene primer amplification that nucleated cell counts were estimated. The repertoire was sequenced with immunoSEQ multiplex PCR; TCRdb's copy has only in-frame clones and lacks some. From that table come the V and J calls and clone size; the DNA was used to work out D and trimming. The sample holds 330,000 or so clones, about 90% seen once. Which cohort a participant joined came from the clinical history participants gave. This clonotype was obtained from a man between 40 and 49 years old in a cohort exposed to, infected with or recovered from COVID-19 (not recorded which). Material for sequencing was PBMCs or T cells enriched from blood (not recorded which).

CDR3 amino acids: CASSFLAGVGYNEQFF. In DNA form, the CDR3 reads TGCGCCAGCAGCTTCTTAGCGGGAGTAGGCTACAATGAGCAGTTCTTC. V and J are TRBV5-1 and TRBJ2-1; 9 nucleotides align to TRBD2. CDR1 SGHRS and CDR2 YFSETQ come from the germline V gene. This CDR3 spans 16 amino acids. Losses at the gene ends were 2 bases for V and 3 bases for J; bases not matched to a gene: 6.